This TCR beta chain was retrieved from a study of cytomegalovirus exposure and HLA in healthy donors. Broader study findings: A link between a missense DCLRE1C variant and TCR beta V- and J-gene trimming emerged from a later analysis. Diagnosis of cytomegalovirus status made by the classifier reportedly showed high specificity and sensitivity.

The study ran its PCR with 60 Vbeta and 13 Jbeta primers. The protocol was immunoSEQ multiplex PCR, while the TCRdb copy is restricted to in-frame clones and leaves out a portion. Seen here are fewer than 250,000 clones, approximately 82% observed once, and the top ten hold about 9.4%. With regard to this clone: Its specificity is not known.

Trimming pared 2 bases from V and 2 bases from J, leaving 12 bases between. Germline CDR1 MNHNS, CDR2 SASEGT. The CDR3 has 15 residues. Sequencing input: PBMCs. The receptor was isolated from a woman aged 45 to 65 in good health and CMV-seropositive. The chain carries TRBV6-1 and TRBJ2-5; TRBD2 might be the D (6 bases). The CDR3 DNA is TGTGCCAGCAGTGAATCACGGGGGTGGCAAGAGACCCAGTACTTC. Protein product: CASSESRGWQETQYF.